The 9 T cell receptor beta chains below all came from one sample that was sequenced in a study of high-grade serous ovarian cancer treatment subgroups. Measured with immunoSEQ multiplex PCR; TCRdb has only the in-frame clones, and not every one. The top ten hold around 3.3% of the sample, which has 35,000 to 45,000 clones, roughly three quarters seen once. Tumor samples were obtained before definitive surgery or chemotherapy. Sequenced: tumor tissue. The source of these receptors is a human donor with high-grade serous ovarian cancer.

This chain connects TRBV9 to TRBJ1-6, with D unresolved. CDR3 size: 15 residues. V dropped 0 bases and J dropped 10 bases, with 14 bases sitting between them. CDR1 SGDLS and CDR2 YYNGEE come from the germline V gene. The CDR3 loop is CASSVVPNGESPLHF. CDR3 sequence (DNA): TGTGCCAGCAGCGTAGTACCCAACGGGGAGTCACCCCTCCACTTT.

V gene TRBV11-3 combines with J gene TRBJ2-3; D is unclear. CDR3 length equals 14 residues. The germline gives CDR1 SGHNT, CDR2 YENEEA. The germline V and J ends were trimmed by 6 bases and 0 bases, with 10 bases remaining between them. CDR3 sequence: CASSSGHSTDTQYF. The CDR3 DNA reads TGTGCCAGCAGTTCGGGTCATAGCACAGATACGCAGTATTTT.

The chain is built from TRBV28 and TRBJ1-4, with D perhaps TRBD1 (5 bases). CDR3 length: 15 amino acids. The V gene lost 6 bases and the J gene lost 4 bases, with 15 bases spanning the gap. Germline CDR1 and CDR2: MDHEN and SYDVKM. The CDR3 coding sequence is TGTGCCAGCAGCATTCCGGGACGGTATAATGAAAAACTGTTTTTT. Its protein product is CASSIPGRYNEKLFF.

J is TRBJ2-5 and V is TRBV2; D remains unclear. This CDR3 spans 14 amino acids. The germline gives CDR1 SNHLY, CDR2 FYNNEI. The V and J ends lost 6 bases and 1 base respectively, with 12 bases between them. This chain's CDR3 is CASRIQVGQETQYF. CDR3 DNA sequence: TGTGCCAGCAGAATTCAGGTGGGCCAAGAGACCCAGTACTTC.

The chain employs TRBV9 and TRBJ2-3, with D possibly matching TRBD2 (6 bases). This CDR3 spans 14 amino acids. Trimming shortened V by 1 base and J by 8 bases, and 14 bases separated the two germline ends. Germline values: CDR1 SGDLS, CDR2 YYNGEE. The CDR3 region is CASSVQGRGGTQYF. DNA of the CDR3: TGTGCCAGCAGCGTACAAGGGCGGGGTGGTACGCAGTATTTT.

The CDR3 here is CASSKPTGGQDQPQHF. CDR3 sequence (DNA): TGTGCCAGTAGTAAACCCACAGGGGGTCAGGATCAGCCCCAGCATTTT. This rearrangement joins TRBV19 to TRBJ1-5, with 8 bases lining up with TRBD1. J gave up 5 bases and V 4 bases, and 10 bases lay outside the gene matches. This CDR3 is built from 16 residues. Per germline, CDR1 LNHDA and CDR2 SQIVND (reference sequence).

The chain has TRBV6-5 and TRBJ1-2, with 7 positions matching TRBD1. Germline loops: CDR1 MNHEY, CDR2 SVGAGI. Trimming removed 6 bases from V and 7 bases from J; junction bases left unmatched: 8. The CDR3 sequence is 13 residues long. In DNA form, the CDR3 reads TGTGCCAGCAGCCTCGACAGGGAGGCTGGCTACACCTTC. Protein: CASSLDREAGYTF.

The J gene is TRBJ1-2, the V gene TRBV7-8, with D hard to call. CDR3 length: 14 residues. CDR1 is SGHVS and CDR2 is FQNEAQ in the germline V gene. Trimming shortened V by 0 bases and J by 8 bases, and 13 bases separated the two germline ends. CDR3 DNA sequence: TGTGCCAGCAGCTTAGCCCTCCTCCCCTGGGGCTACACCTTC. Amino acids: CASSLALLPWGYTF.

The V call is TRBV11-3, the J call TRBJ2-1, with 9 bases matching TRBD2. This CDR3 has 16 residues. CDR1 is SGHNT and CDR2 is YENEEA in the germline V gene. Trimming cost V 1 base and J 10 bases; bases outside gene matches: 11. The CDR3 loop is CASSLALGQAGGEQFF. In DNA form, the CDR3 reads TGTGCCAGCAGCTTAGCCCTTGGCCAAGCGGGAGGCGAGCAGTTCTTC. Together with reference TRBV11-3 and TRBJ2-1, the CDR3 gives the full variable domain: EAGVVQSPRYKIIEKKQPVAFWCNPISGHNTLYWYLQNLGQGPELLIRYENEEAVDDSQLPKDRFSAERLKGVDSTLKIQPAELGDSAVYLCASSLALGQAGGEQFFGPGTRLTVL.